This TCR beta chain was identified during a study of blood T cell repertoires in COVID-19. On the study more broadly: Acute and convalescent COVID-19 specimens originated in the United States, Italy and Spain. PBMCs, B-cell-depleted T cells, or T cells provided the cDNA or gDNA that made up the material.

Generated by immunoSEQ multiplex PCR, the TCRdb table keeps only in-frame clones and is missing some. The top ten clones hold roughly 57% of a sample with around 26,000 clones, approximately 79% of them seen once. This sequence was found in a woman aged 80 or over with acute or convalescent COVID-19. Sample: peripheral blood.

The CDR3 reads CSVEGGRGPTEAFF. In DNA form, the CDR3 reads TGCAGCGTTGAAGGTGGCAGGGGGCCCACTGAAGCTTTCTTT. The rearrangement links TRBV29-1 to TRBJ1-1; 8 nucleotides align to TRBD1. With V trimmed by 1 base and J by 4 bases, 5 bases remained unmatched. The CDR3 length is 14 residues. CDR1 and CDR2 from the germline V gene are SQVTM and ANQGSEA.